Each of the 17 T cell receptor beta chains below was sequenced from the same sample in a study of blood T cell repertoires in COVID-19. Some clones are missing from TCRdb's copy, which holds only in-frame ones; the method was immunoSEQ multiplex PCR. The table lists around 250,000 clones, approximately 85% of them singletons. The specimen was PBMCs or T cells enriched from blood (not recorded which). Source of these receptors: a woman between 45 and 60 years old with acute COVID-19.

The chain couples TRBV25-1 to TRBJ1-4, with a tentative D call TRBD1 (5 bases). The CDR3 is 15 residues long. Trimming stripped 2 bases from V and 3 bases from J, with 10 bases between. Germline V gene lookup returns CDR1 MGHDK and CDR2 SYGVNS. This CDR3 is CASSEPGLPNEKLFF. As DNA, the CDR3 is TGTGCCAGCAGTGAACCGGGACTACCTAATGAAAAACTGTTTTTT. The full variable domain, completed using reference TRBV25-1 and TRBJ1-4, is EADIYQTPRYLVIGTGKKITLECSQTMGHDKMYWYQQDPGMELHLIHYSYGVNSTEKGDLSSESTVSRIRTEHFPLTLESARPSHTSQYLCASSEPGLPNEKLFFGSGTQLSVL.

The chain couples TRBV19 to TRBJ2-7; possibly TRBD2 for D (5 bases). Germline V gives CDR1 LNHDA, CDR2 SQIVND (reference sequence). The CDR3 is 11 amino acids. V shed 7 bases and J shed 13 bases, with 17 bases lying between them. The CDR3: CASTHGSRSYF. For the CDR3, the DNA is TGTGCCAGTACCCATGGGAGCAGAAGTTACTTC.

The chain uses TRBV10-2 and TRBJ2-3; 12 nucleotides line up with TRBD2. Trimming cost V 2 bases and J 4 bases; bases outside gene matches: 7. The CDR3 sequence is 17 residues long. Germline CDR1 and CDR2: WSHSY and SAAADI. This CDR3 is CASSEPRTSGESDTQYF. CDR3 in DNA: TGCGCCAGCAGTGAGCCCCGGACTAGCGGGGAGTCAGATACGCAGTATTTT.

This clone appeared a few times. The chain carries TRBV9 and TRBJ1-5; TRBD1 is a possible D gene (6 bases). Germline V CDR1 and CDR2: SGDLS, YYNGEE. The CDR3 contains 12 residues. Trimming shortened V by 4 bases and J by 9 bases, and 11 bases separated the two germline ends. CDR3 amino acids: CASSSGVAPQHF. DNA of the CDR3: TGTGCCAGCAGCTCAGGGGTAGCGCCCCAGCATTTT.

The V gene is TRBV18, the J gene TRBJ2-1, with TRBD1 matching 12 bases. CDR1 KGHSH and CDR2 LQKENI come from the germline V gene. This CDR3 has 15 amino acids. The V segment lost 5 bases and the J segment 8 bases; nucleotides outside the gene matches: 7. CDR3 in amino acids: CASSTAGTGGYEQFF. The CDR3 DNA sequence: TGTGCCAGCTCAACAGCCGGGACAGGGGGCTATGAGCAGTTCTTC.

V gene TRBV6-5 combines with J gene TRBJ1-6; 9 bases fit TRBD1. V shed 9 bases and J 7 bases; nucleotides not matched to a gene: 7. The CDR3 has 14 residues. Germline V lookup: CDR1 MNHEY, CDR2 SVGAGI. The CDR3 loop is CASRQGGGNSPLHF. Written as DNA, the CDR3 is TGTGCCAGTCGACAGGGGGGAGGGAATTCACCCCTCCACTTT.

The chain has TRBV5-4 and TRBJ1-1; D gene ambiguous. The CDR3 is 13 residues long. V was shortened by 4 bases and J by 3 bases, with 10 bases between the two germline ends. Germline V lookup: CDR1 SGHNT, CDR2 YYREEE (reference sequence). The CDR3 DNA is TGTGCCAGCAGCATGTCGGGTTACACTGAAGCTTTCTTT. Its translation: CASSMSGYTEAFF.

This clone was observed a single time. The V and J genes are TRBV2 and TRBJ1-2; 7 bases align to TRBD1. Losses at the gene ends were 4 bases for V and 1 base for J; bases not matched to a gene: 3. Germline V lookup: CDR1 SNHLY, CDR2 FYNNEI. There are 14 residues in the CDR3. Here the CDR3 reads CASSGTGGNYGYTF. In DNA form, the CDR3 reads TGTGCCAGCAGTGGGACAGGTGGTAACTATGGCTACACCTTC.

In this sample, this clone turned up a few times. The rearrangement links TRBV7-3 to TRBJ1-1; TRBD1 aligns across 8 bases. The CDR3 consists of 14 residues. In germline, CDR1 is SGHTA, CDR2 FQGTGA. J was trimmed by 3 bases and V by 2 bases; bases with no gene match: 2. This CDR3 is CASSLQGADTEAFF. The CDR3 nucleotides are TGTGCCAGCAGCTTACAGGGGGCCGACACTGAAGCTTTCTTT. Full variable domain (missing parts from reference TRBV7-3 and TRBJ1-1): GAGVSQTPSNKVTEKGKYVELRCDPISGHTALYWYRQSLGQGPEFLIYFQGTGAADDSGLPNDRFFAVRPEGSVSTLKIQRTERGDSAVYLCASSLQGADTEAFFGQGTRLTVV.

The J gene is TRBJ2-5, the V gene TRBV11-2; 7 bases match TRBD2. Germline V gene lookup returns CDR1 SGHAT and CDR2 FQNNGV. The CDR3 length is 15 residues. V lost 5 bases, J lost 2 bases, and 8 bases stayed unmatched. CDR3 sequence: CASSASGARQETQYF. CDR3 DNA: TGTGCCAGCAGCGCAAGCGGGGCCCGACAAGAGACCCAGTACTTC.

The genes are TRBV19 and TRBJ2-5; D is perhaps TRBD1 (5 bases). CDR1 and CDR2 (germline): LNHDA, SQIVND (reference sequence). CDR3 length equals 14 residues. The V gene lost 3 bases and the J gene lost 5 bases, with 13 bases spanning the gap. CDR3: CASSMAGRVETQYF. CDR3 coding DNA: TGTGCCAGTAGTATGGCCGGCAGGGTGGAGACCCAGTACTTC.

The CDR3 sequence is CASSRRQGSEAFF. Here the CDR3 DNA reads TGTGCCAGCAGTCGCAGACAGGGATCGGAAGCTTTCTTT. This chain uses TRBV6-2 or TRBV6-3 with TRBJ1-1, with 7 bases fitting TRBD1. This CDR3 is 13 amino acids long. CDR1 and CDR2 from the germline V gene are MNHEY and SVGEGT. V lost 5 bases, J lost 8 bases, and 8 bases stayed unmatched.

This clone was seen a handful of times. V usage is TRBV24-1 and J usage is TRBJ1-1; D uncertain. Germline CDR1 reads KGHDR; CDR2 reads SFDVKD. This CDR3 has 8 residues. Between the trimmed V and J ends, which lost 9 bases and 11 bases, there was a span of 6 bases. The CDR3 DNA reads as TGTGCCACCTGTCGGGCTTTCTTT. Its protein product is CATCRAFF.

The J gene is TRBJ1-2, the V gene TRBV5-6; 10 bases align to TRBD1. Trimming took 4 bases from V and 5 from J; bases not matched to a gene: 11. CDR3 size: 16 residues. CDR1 is SGHDT, CDR2 YYEEEE, per germline. The CDR3 sequence is CASSVLGTGDLYGYTF. DNA of the CDR3: TGTGCCAGCAGCGTCCTGGGGACAGGGGACCTATATGGCTACACCTTC.

The chain is built from TRBV19 and TRBJ1-5; 8 bases are shared with TRBD1. Losses at the gene ends were 5 bases for V and 1 base for J; bases not matched to a gene: 10. The CDR3 is 17 residues long. In germline, CDR1 is LNHDA, CDR2 SQIVND (reference sequence). The CDR3 here is CASSLRTGTGSNQPQHF. The CDR3, as DNA: TGTGCCAGTAGTCTTAGGACAGGGACGGGGAGCAATCAGCCCCAGCATTTT.

In DNA form, the CDR3 reads TGTGCCAGCAGCTTGGGGACAGGGCTTGGGACTGAAGCTTTCTTT. It is translated as CASSLGTGLGTEAFF. The chain couples TRBV5-6 to TRBJ1-1, with 8 bases that match TRBD1. Germline trimming cut 0 bases from V and 5 bases from J; bases unmatched to any gene: 6. This CDR3 contains 15 residues. Per the germline V gene, CDR1 is SGHDT and CDR2 is YYEEEE.

The gene calls are TRBV18 and TRBJ1-4; 7 nucleotides agree with TRBD1. With V trimmed by 1 base and J by 2 bases, 10 bases remained unmatched. Germline V gene data show CDR1 as KGHSH and CDR2 as LQKENI. This CDR3 region has 18 residues. The CDR3 DNA reads as TGTGCCAGCTCACCACTAATCTTGCAGGGGGATACTAATGAAAAACTGTTTTTT. Encoded protein: CASSPLILQGDTNEKLFF.